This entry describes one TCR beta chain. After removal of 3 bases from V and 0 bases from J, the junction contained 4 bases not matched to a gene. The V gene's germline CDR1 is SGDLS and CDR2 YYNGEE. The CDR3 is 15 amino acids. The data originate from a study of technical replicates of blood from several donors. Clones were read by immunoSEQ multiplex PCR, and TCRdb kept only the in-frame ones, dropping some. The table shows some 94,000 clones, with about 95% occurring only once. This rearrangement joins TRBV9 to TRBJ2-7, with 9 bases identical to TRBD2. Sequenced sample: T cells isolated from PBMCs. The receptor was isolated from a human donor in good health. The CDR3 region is CASSDPTSGSYEQYF. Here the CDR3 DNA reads TGTGCCAGCAGCGACCCGACTAGCGGCTCCTACGAGCAGTACTTC.